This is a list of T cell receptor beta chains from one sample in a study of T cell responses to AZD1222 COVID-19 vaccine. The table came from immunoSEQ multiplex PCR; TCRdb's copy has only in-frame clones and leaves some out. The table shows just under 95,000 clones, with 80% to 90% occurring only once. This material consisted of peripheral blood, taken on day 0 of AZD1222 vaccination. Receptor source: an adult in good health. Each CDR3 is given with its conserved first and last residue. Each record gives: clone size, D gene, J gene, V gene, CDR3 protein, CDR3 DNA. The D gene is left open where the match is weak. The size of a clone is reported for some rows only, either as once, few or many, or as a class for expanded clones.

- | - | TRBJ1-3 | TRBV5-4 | CASSSGTLRNTIYF | TGTGCCAGCAGCTCGGGGACCCTCCGGAACACCATATATTTT
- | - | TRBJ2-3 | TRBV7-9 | CASSFTDTQYF | TGTGCCAGCAGCTTCACAGATACGCAGTATTTT
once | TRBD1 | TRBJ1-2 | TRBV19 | CASSRDRGMDYGYTF | TGTGCCAGTAGTAGGGACAGGGGGATGGACTATGGCTACACCTTC
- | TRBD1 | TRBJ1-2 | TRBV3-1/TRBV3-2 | CASSSWTGGRLDGYTF | TGTGCCAGCAGCTCGTGGACAGGGGGCCGTCTGGACGGCTACACCTTC
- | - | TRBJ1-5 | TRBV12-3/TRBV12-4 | CASGREINQPQHF | TGTGCCAGCGGGAGAGAGATAAATCAGCCCCAGCATTTT
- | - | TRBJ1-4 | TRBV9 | CASSISPSTGEKLFF | TGTGCCAGCAGCATCAGCCCCTCCACGGGGGAAAAACTGTTTTTT
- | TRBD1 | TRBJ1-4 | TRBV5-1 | CASSPGQGQNEKLFF | TGCGCCAGCAGCCCCGGACAGGGCCAAAATGAAAAACTGTTTTTT
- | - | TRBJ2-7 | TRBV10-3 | CAINTDSGEYEQYF | TGTGCCATCAACACGGACAGTGGGGAGTACGAGCAGTACTTC
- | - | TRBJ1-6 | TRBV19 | CASSEQGRSPLHF | TGTGCCAGTAGTGAGCAGGGACGCTCACCCCTCCACTTT
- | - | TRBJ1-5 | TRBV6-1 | CASSEYRGIENQPQHF | TGTGCCAGCAGTGAATATCGGGGGATTGAGAATCAGCCCCAGCATTTT
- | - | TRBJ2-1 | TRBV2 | CASSEVYGGLNEQFF | TGTGCCAGCAGTGAAGTCTATGGAGGGCTGAATGAGCAGTTCTTC
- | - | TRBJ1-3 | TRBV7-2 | CASSLGTASSGNTIYF | TGTGCCAGCAGCTTAGGTACTGCCAGCTCTGGAAACACCATATATTTT
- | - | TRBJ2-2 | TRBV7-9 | CASSALGTTAGELFF | TGTGCCAGCAGCGCCCTAGGAACTACCGCCGGGGAGCTGTTTTTT
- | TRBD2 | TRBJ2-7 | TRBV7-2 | CASSLASWGASGRLYEQYF | TGTGCCAGCAGCTTAGCTTCGTGGGGGGCTAGCGGGAGACTATACGAGCAGTACTTC
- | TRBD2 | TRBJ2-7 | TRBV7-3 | CASSSPPLAGGPRAGASEQYF | TGTGCCAGCAGCTCCCCCCCTCTAGCGGGAGGACCACGGGCAGGGGCCTCTGAGCAGTACTTC
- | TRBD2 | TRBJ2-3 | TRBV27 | CASSRRTSGSGDTQYF | TGTGCCAGCAGCCGTAGGACTAGCGGGAGTGGAGATACGCAGTATTTT
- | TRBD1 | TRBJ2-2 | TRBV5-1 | CASSNPGTANTGELFF | TGCGCCAGCAGCAATCCCGGGACAGCGAACACCGGGGAGCTGTTTTTT
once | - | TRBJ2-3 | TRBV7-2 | CASSLYPAPKADTQYF | TGTGCCAGCAGCTTATACCCGGCCCCGAAGGCAGATACGCAGTATTTT
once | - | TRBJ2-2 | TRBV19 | CASSSWTGRAGELFF | TGTGCCAGTAGTTCGTGGACAGGGAGGGCCGGGGAGCTGTTTTTT
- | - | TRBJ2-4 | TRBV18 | CASSGWEAKNIQYF | TGTGCCAGCTCGGGCTGGGAAGCCAAAAACATTCAGTACTTC
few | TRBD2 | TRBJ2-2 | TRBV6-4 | CASSDTAGLNTGELFF | TGTGCCAGCAGTGACACAGCGGGGCTGAACACCGGGGAGCTGTTTTTT
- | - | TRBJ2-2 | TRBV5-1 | CASSLHSSNTGELFF | TGCGCCAGCAGCTTGCACTCATCGAACACCGGGGAGCTGTTTTTT
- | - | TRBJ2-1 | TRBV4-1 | CASSQEAWGEQFF | TGCGCCAGCAGCCAAGAAGCTTGGGGTGAGCAGTTCTTC
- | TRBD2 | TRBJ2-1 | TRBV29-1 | CSVRREAGGDEQFF | TGCAGCGTCCGGCGGGAAGCGGGGGGTGATGAGCAGTTCTTC
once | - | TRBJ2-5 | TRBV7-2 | CASSFRAQETQYF | TGTGCCAGCAGCTTCCGGGCCCAAGAGACCCAGTACTTC
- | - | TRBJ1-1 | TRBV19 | CASSIGGNTEAFF | TGTGCCAGTAGTATAGGGGGGAACACTGAAGCTTTCTTT
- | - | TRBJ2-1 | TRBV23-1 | CARRGLGNEQFF | TGCGCCAGGCGGGGGCTCGGTAATGAGCAGTTCTTC
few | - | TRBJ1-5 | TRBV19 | CASSRADLNQPQHF | TGTGCCAGTAGTCGGGCAGACCTTAATCAGCCCCAGCATTTT
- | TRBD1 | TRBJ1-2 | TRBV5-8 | CASSKGQGGYTF | TGTGCCAGCAGCAAAGGACAGGGTGGCTACACCTTC
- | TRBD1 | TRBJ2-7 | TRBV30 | CAWSGTGNPYEQYF | TGTGCCTGGAGCGGGACAGGGAATCCCTACGAGCAGTACTTC
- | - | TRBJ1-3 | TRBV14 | CASSQDGQVGNTIYF | TGTGCCAGCAGCCAAGATGGGCAGGTTGGAAACACCATATATTTT
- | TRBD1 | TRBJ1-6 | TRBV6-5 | CASSSLQGGNSPLHF | TGTGCCAGCAGTTCCTTACAGGGGGGGAATTCACCCCTCCACTTT
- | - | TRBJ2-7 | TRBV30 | CAWRPGQNPYEQYF | TGTGCCTGGAGGCCTGGACAGAACCCCTACGAGCAGTACTTC
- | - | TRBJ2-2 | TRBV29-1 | CSVEAGLNTGELFF | TGCAGCGTTGAAGCGGGATTAAACACCGGGGAGCTGTTTTTT
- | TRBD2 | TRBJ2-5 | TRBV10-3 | CAISDAAGETQYF | TGTGCCATCAGTGACGCAGCGGGGGAGACCCAGTACTTC
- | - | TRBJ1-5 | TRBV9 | CASSAELGDQPQHF | TGTGCCAGCAGCGCTGAATTGGGGGATCAGCCCCAGCATTTT
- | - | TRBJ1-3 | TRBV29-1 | CSVRPLSGNTIYF | TGCAGCGTCCGTCCGCTCTCCGGAAACACCATATATTTT
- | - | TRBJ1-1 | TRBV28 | CASSRGGAPLGTNTEAFF | TGTGCCAGCAGTCGCGGGGGAGCCCCATTGGGGACGAACACTGAAGCTTTCTTT
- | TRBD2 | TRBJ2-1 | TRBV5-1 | CASSFVATRGEGEQFF | TGCGCCAGCAGCTTTGTTGCGACGCGGGGGGAGGGTGAGCAGTTCTTC
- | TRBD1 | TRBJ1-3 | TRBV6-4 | CASSEGQGRTIYF | TGTGCCAGCAGTGAAGGACAGGGGCGCACCATATATTTT